The TCR beta chain under discussion was sequenced for a study of T cell responses to AZD1222 COVID-19 vaccine. Study conclusions and caveats: Regions 160-218 and 743-854 dominated among vaccine-associated CD4 TCRs spanning spike. The peak T cell response came first, and repertoires were sampled only after it. Clonal diversity was possibly underestimated; the donors were predominantly white British and more often female.

About this clone itself: Antigen unknown.

Combined were second doses at about 4 or about 12 weeks. The V gene end was trimmed by 5 bases and the J gene end by 4 bases; junction bases not matched to a gene: 6. Germline assignment: CDR1 LNHDA and CDR2 SQIVND (reference sequence). The CDR3 runs to 14 residues. TCRdb's copy holds only in-frame clones and misses some; the assay was immunoSEQ multiplex PCR. In the table there are under 150,000 clones, about 90% of which are singletons. The chain joins TRBV19 to TRBJ2-3, with 7 positions matching TRBD2. Sequenced here: peripheral blood, sampled 28 days after the second AZD1222 dose. This sequence was found in an adult who received the AZD1222 COVID-19 vaccine. As DNA, the CDR3 is TGTGCCAGTAGTGGCTGGGGGGGTTCAGATACGCAGTATTTT. It translates to CASSGWGGSDTQYF.